A selection of T cell receptor beta chains follows, all from one sample in a study of T-cell reconstitution after alpha-beta-depleted transplantation in children. TCRdb independently ran MiXCR on the PCR reads; one entry per CDR3 protein. The data show 300,000 to 350,000 distinct CDR3 sequences, around 20% seen once. Sequenced material: PBMCs, mostly from graft donor cells, taken 180 days after TCRalphabeta/CD19-depleted stem cell transplant. The receptors come from a male patient younger than 18 who had a stem cell transplant for acute lymphoblastic leukemia, so the T cells may come from the graft donor. Both conserved end residues are part of each CDR3. The order of the fields is J gene, V gene, clone size, D gene, CDR3 DNA, CDR3 protein. The D gene is left open where the match is weak. A clone size is listed for some rows: how often the clone was seen (once, few, many), or a class if it is expanded.

TRBJ2-7 | TRBV4-1 | few | TRBD2 | TGCGCCAGCAGCCAACCCCTTGACGGTTTTAGCGGGAGCGTCCACGAGCAGTACTTC | CASSQPLDGFSGSVHEQYF
TRBJ2-7 | TRBV29-1 | NA | NA | TGCAGCGTTGTTAATTATCGGGGGGCGATTGCCTACGAGCAGTACTTC | CSVVNYRGAIAYEQYF
TRBJ1-1 | TRBV12-3/TRBV12-4 | few | NA | TGTGCCAGCAGTTTTTGGCACACTGAAGCTTTCTTT | CASSFWHTEAFF
TRBJ2-4 | TRBV18 | NA | TRBD2 | TGTGCCAGCTCACCGCCGGGGGGTCTAGCCAAAAACATTCAGTACTTC | CASSPPGGLAKNIQYF
TRBJ2-5 | TRBV7-6 | NA | NA | TGTGCCAGCAGCTACGGGCCCCCGGAGACCCAGTACTTC | CASSYGPPETQYF
TRBJ2-7 | TRBV20-1 | NA | TRBD1 | TGCAGTGCTAGAGCCCCCCAGGGGGCTAGATACGAGCAGTACTTC | CSARAPQGARYEQYF
TRBJ2-7 | TRBV6-1 | NA | NA | TGTGCCAGCAGTCCAGGACACGGTTCCTACGAGCAGTACTTC | CASSPGHGSYEQYF
TRBJ2-7 | TRBV7-9 | few | NA | TGTGCCAGCAGTCGTCCCGGGGCAGCCTACGAGCAGTACTTC | CASSRPGAAYEQYF
TRBJ1-2 | TRBV12-3/TRBV12-4 | NA | TRBD1 | TGTGCCAGCAGGGACAGGGTCAACTATGGCTACACCTTC | CASRDRVNYGYTF
TRBJ2-3 | TRBV12-3/TRBV12-4 | NA | NA | TGTGCCAGCACCCGACCAGAGGGCACAGATACGCAGTATTTT | CASTRPEGTDTQYF
TRBJ1-6 | TRBV6-1 | NA | NA | TGTGCCAGCACGCCCGGCAGGCCATATAATTCACCCCTCCACTTT | CASTPGRPYNSPLHF
TRBJ2-4 | TRBV4-1 | NA | NA | TGCGCCAGCAGCCAACCAACCCGGGACACCAAAAACATTCAGTACTTC | CASSQPTRDTKNIQYF
TRBJ2-1 | TRBV7-9 | few | NA | TGTGCCAGCAGCTTAGTGATGGTCCTCTACAATGAGCAGTTCTTC | CASSLVMVLYNEQFF
TRBJ2-7 | TRBV2 | few | NA | TGTGCCAGCAGTGCCGGCAGAAACTACGAGCAGTACTTC | CASSAGRNYEQYF
TRBJ2-1 | TRBV12-3/TRBV12-4 | once | TRBD2 | TGTGCCAGCAGTTGGGGACTAGCGGGAGAAGGCTCCTACAATGAGCAGTTCTTC | CASSWGLAGEGSYNEQFF
TRBJ2-5 | TRBV5-1 | NA | TRBD2 | TGCGCCAGCAGAACGGGACTAGCGGGAATCCAAGAGACCCAGTACTTC | CASRTGLAGIQETQYF
TRBJ2-2 | TRBV6-6 | NA | NA | TGTGCCAGCAGTTACTCGAATATACGGGAGCTGTTTTTT | CASSYSNIRELFF
TRBJ2-1 | TRBV7-3 | NA | NA | TGTGCCAGCAGTCGGGCCCAAGGATATGAGCAGTTCTTC | CASSRAQGYEQFF
TRBJ2-3 | TRBV4-3 | NA | TRBD2 | TGCGCCAGCAGCCAAGATCTTACTAGCGGGAGAACGGATACGCAGTATTTT | CASSQDLTSGRTDTQYF
TRBJ1-6 | TRBV2 | NA | NA | TGTGCCAGCACTAGGGACGGCTATAATTCACCCCTCCACTTT | CASTRDGYNSPLHF
TRBJ2-1 | TRBV20-1 | NA | NA | TGCAGTGCTAGAGGGTTCTTCTCAACTGCGGGAATCTACAATGAGCAGTTCTTC | CSARGFFSTAGIYNEQFF
TRBJ1-1 | TRBV25-1 | NA | NA | TGTGCCATCCCCCCAGGGGTAGTAAGGACTGAAGCTTTCTTT | CAIPPGVVRTEAFF
TRBJ2-7 | TRBV5-1 | NA | TRBD1 | TGCGCCAGCAGCTCGCCGACAGGGAAGCAGTACTTC | CASSSPTGKQYF
TRBJ2-7 | TRBV5-1 | NA | TRBD1 | TGCGCCAGCAGCCCCACCTTTCGACAGGGCTCCTACGAGCAGTACTTC | CASSPTFRQGSYEQYF
TRBJ2-1 | TRBV5-1 | NA | TRBD2 | TGCGCCAGCAGCTCCCTAGCGGTTTCCTACAATGAGCAGTTCTTC | CASSSLAVSYNEQFF
TRBJ2-7 | TRBV12-3/TRBV12-4 | few | NA | TGTGCCAGCAGTTCTAACTACGAGCAGTACTTC | CASSSNYEQYF
TRBJ2-1 | TRBV7-2 | NA | NA | TGTGCCAGCAGCTTAACGATGGGCGCACCGACTCCCCAGTTCTTC | CASSLTMGAPTPQFF
TRBJ2-4 | TRBV6-1 | NA | TRBD2 | TGTGCCAGCGGAGACACGCCGGGAGGGCCTGGGGACATTCAGTACTTC | CASGDTPGGPGDIQYF
TRBJ2-7 | TRBV5-1 | NA | TRBD2 | TGCGCCAGCAGCCATCCCCTAGCGGGAGCCAACTACGAGCAGTACTTC | CASSHPLAGANYEQYF
TRBJ2-1 | TRBV12-3/TRBV12-4 | NA | TRBD2 | TGTGCCAGCGGGGGACTAGCGGATGAGCAGTTCTTC | CASGGLADEQFF
TRBJ2-7 | TRBV2 | NA | NA | TGTGCCAGCAGTGAAGCGCTTCAGAGAGCCCTCGCTGGGGAGCAGTACTTC | CASSEALQRALAGEQYF
TRBJ2-5 | TRBV20-1 | NA | NA | TGCAGTGCTCCCCCCAGGAGTAGCTCCCGGACCCAGTACTTC | CSAPPRSSSRTQYF
TRBJ1-2 | TRBV20-1 | few | TRBD1 | TGCAGGGTCTCAGGGGGACACTATGGCTACACCTTC | CRVSGGHYGYTF
TRBJ2-1 | TRBV5-5 | many | TRBD2 | TGTGCCAGCAGCCCTAGCGGGATGTGGCTTGAGAATGAGCAGTTCTTC | CASSPSGMWLENEQFF
TRBJ2-1 | TRBV6-5 | few | NA | TGTGCCAGCAGTTACACAGGGTCGCATGAGCAGTTCTTC | CASSYTGSHEQFF
TRBJ2-7 | TRBV28 | once | NA | TGTGCCAGCAGTTGGGGATCGGGGCAGTACTTC | CASSWGSGQYF
TRBJ2-3 | TRBV7-3 | NA | TRBD2 | TGTGCCAGCAGCGGAGGCGTGGGAGGGCCAGGAGATACGCAGTATTTT | CASSGGVGGPGDTQYF
TRBJ2-3 | TRBV7-2 | few | NA | TGTGCCAGCAGCGTCCGGGACCCAGGGACTAGCACAGATACGCAGTATTTT | CASSVRDPGTSTDTQYF
TRBJ2-7 | TRBV6-5 | NA | NA | TGTGCCAGCAGTTACTCGGGAAATGGGCTCTACGAGCAGTACTTC | CASSYSGNGLYEQYF
TRBJ2-3 | TRBV27 | many | NA | TGTGCCAGCAGACGGAGACTTCTAAGCACAGATACGCAGTATTTT | CASRRRLLSTDTQYF
TRBJ2-5 | TRBV7-9 | NA | NA | TGTGCCAGCAGCTTAACCCAGAACCAAGAGACCCAGTACTTC | CASSLTQNQETQYF
TRBJ2-7 | TRBV5-1 | NA | TRBD2 | TGCGCCAGCAGCTTACCGTTAGCGGGATCCTACGAGCAGTACTTC | CASSLPLAGSYEQYF
TRBJ2-1 | TRBV4-1 | few | TRBD1 | TGCGCCAGCAGCCAAGGCCCCTTGGACAGGGGGGACAATGAGCAGTTCTTC | CASSQGPLDRGDNEQFF
TRBJ2-3 | TRBV18 | NA | TRBD2 | TGTGCCAGCTCACCGATGGTAGCGGGAAGCGATACGCAGTATTTT | CASSPMVAGSDTQYF
TRBJ2-7 | TRBV10-3 | few | TRBD2 | TGTGCCATCAGCCGGACTAGCGGGAGTGGGGGCGAGCAGTACTTC | CAISRTSGSGGEQYF
TRBJ2-7 | TRBV5-1 | few | NA | TGCGCCAGCAGCCCCCAGGGCAGGCATACCTACGAGCAGTACTTC | CASSPQGRHTYEQYF
TRBJ1-4 | TRBV5-1 | NA | TRBD1 | TGCGCCAGCAGCACAGGGGCTAATGAAAAACTGTTTTTT | CASSTGANEKLFF
TRBJ1-2 | TRBV10-3 | many | TRBD1 | TGTGCCATCAGTGGGAGCGACAGGGCAGGGGGCTACACCTTC | CAISGSDRAGGYTF
TRBJ1-2 | TRBV29-1 | many | NA | TGCAGCGTTGACGGTCGGAACTATGGCTACACCTTC | CSVDGRNYGYTF
TRBJ1-2 | TRBV29-1 | NA | TRBD1 | TGCAGCGTTAAAAGTGGACAGGGCTACATTAACTATGGCTACACCTTC | CSVKSGQGYINYGYTF
TRBJ2-7 | TRBV5-5 | NA | NA | TGTGCCAGCAGCTTGGGGGCCGTCAGCTACGAGCAGTACTTC | CASSLGAVSYEQYF
TRBJ2-7 | TRBV4-1 | NA | TRBD1 | TGCGCCAGCAGACGACAGGGCGATTCCTACTACGAGCAGTACTTC | CASRRQGDSYYEQYF
TRBJ2-6 | TRBV12-3/TRBV12-4 | NA | TRBD1 | TGTGCCAGCAGTTGGACAGGGGGCTTCTCTGGGGCCAACGTCCTGACTTTC | CASSWTGGFSGANVLTF
TRBJ2-7 | TRBV18 | NA | TRBD1 | TGTGCCAGCTCACTAGGACAGGGGGCGGCCTACGAGCAGTACTTC | CASSLGQGAAYEQYF
TRBJ2-5 | TRBV12-3/TRBV12-4 | few | NA | TGTGCCAGCAGCTCAAACAGTCCGGGACGGGGAGAGACCCAGTACTTC | CASSSNSPGRGETQYF